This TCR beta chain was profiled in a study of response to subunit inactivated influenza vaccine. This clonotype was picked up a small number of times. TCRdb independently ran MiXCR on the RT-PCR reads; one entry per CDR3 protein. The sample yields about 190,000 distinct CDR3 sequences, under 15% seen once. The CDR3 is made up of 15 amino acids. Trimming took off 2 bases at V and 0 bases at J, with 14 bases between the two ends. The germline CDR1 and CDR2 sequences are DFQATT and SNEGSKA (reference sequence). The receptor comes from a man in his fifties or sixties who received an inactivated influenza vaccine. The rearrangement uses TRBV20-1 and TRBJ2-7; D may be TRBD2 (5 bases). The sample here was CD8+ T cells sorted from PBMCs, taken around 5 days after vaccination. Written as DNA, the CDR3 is TGCAGTGCTAGAAAGCGGCAGCCGATCTCCTACGAGCAGTACTTC. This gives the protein CSARKRQPISYEQYF.